A single T cell receptor beta chain is shown here with its context. What it binds is unknown. Germline CDR1 is MNHNS and CDR2 is SASEGT. This CDR3 is built from 14 residues. V gave up 0 bases and J gave up 7 bases; unmatched junction bases: 3. The source of the sample is a study of T cell repertoires in cytomegalovirus infection. Study-wide context: Public TCR beta signatures were indicative of both CMV infection and a matching HLA type.

Study observations and caveats: Summed public TCR beta family frequency identified CMV carriers bearing the relevant HLA.

TCRdb recomputed calls from the reads with MiXCR, one row per CDR3 protein. The data hold around 540,000 distinct CDR3 sequences, with 33% observed a single time. The chain has TRBV6-1 and TRBJ1-5; TRBD1 matches 7 bases. This sample comprised cultured PBMCs, obtained from culture after CMV antigen stimulation. This clonotype was sampled from a human donor in good health (CMV status not recorded). Some clones in this sample may be carry-over from other donors' samples. Written as DNA, the CDR3 is TGTGCCAGCAGTGAAGCGCAGGGGGGGCAGCCCCAGCATTTT. Its translation: CASSEAQGGQPQHF.